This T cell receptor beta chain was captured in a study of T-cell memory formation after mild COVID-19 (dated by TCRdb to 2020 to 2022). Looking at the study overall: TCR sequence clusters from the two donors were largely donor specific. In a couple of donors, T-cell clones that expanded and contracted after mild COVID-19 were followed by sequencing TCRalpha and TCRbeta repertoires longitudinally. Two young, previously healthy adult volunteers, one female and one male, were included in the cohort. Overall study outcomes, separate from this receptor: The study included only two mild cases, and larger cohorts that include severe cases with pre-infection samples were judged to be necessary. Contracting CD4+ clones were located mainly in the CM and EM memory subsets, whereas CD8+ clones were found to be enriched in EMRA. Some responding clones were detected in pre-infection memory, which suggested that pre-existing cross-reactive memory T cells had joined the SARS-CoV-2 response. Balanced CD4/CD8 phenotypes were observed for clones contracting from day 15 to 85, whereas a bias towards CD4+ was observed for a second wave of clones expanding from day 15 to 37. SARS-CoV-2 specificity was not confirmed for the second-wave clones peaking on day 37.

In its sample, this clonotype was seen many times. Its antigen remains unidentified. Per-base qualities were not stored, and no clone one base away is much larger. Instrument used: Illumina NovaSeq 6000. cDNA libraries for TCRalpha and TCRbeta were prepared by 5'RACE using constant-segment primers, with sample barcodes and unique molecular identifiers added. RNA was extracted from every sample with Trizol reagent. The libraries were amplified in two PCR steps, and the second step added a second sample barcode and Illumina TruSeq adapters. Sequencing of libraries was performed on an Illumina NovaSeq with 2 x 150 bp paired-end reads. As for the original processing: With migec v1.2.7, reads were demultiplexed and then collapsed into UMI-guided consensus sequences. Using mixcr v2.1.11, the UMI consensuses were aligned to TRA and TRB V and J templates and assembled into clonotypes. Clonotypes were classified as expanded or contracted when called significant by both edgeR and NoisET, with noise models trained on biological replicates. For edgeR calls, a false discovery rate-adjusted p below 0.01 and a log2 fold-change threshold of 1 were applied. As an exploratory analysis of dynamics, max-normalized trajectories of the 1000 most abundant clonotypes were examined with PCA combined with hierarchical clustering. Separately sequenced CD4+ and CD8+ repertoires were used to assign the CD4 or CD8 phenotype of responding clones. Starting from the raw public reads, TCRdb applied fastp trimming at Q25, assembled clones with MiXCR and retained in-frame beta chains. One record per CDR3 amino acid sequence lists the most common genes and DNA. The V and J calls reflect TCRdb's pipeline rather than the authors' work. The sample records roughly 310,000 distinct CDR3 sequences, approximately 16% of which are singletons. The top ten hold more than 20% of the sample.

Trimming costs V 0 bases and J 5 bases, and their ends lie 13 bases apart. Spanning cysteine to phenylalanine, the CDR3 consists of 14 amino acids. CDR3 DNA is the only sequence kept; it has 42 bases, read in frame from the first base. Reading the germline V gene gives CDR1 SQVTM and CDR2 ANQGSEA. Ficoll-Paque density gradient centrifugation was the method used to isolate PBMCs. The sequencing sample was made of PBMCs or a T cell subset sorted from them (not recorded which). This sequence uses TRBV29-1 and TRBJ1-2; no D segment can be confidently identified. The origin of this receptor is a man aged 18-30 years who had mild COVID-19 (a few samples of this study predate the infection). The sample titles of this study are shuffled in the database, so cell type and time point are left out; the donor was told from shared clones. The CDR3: CSVEDQVTWYGYTF. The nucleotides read TGCAGCGTTGAAGATCAGGTGACGTGGTATGGCTACACCTTC.